This TCR beta chain was sequenced during a study of shared clonotypes between healthy human individuals. This was a deep-level run. Clones were sequenced by immunoSEQ multiplex PCR, and TCRdb holds only the in-frame ones, with some missing. The sample consists of approximately 640,000 clones, roughly 91% of them appearing once. The CDR3 has 15 residues. The germline V and J ends were trimmed by 5 bases and 1 base, with 11 bases remaining between them. Germline-derived CDR1 and CDR2 are MNHEY and SMNVEV (reference sequence). The specimen sequenced was memory CD8+ T cells from PBMCs. Subset in this sample: CD45RO+ cells pooled with CCR7-negative TemRA cells. The sequence was collected from a man aged 18 to 29 in good health. Some clones in this sample may be carry-over from other donors' samples. The chain employs TRBV27 and TRBJ1-4; no clear D. As DNA, the CDR3 is TGTGCCAGCAGTGAGACACAGATAACTAATGAAAAACTGTTTTTT. Translated, it gives CASSETQITNEKLFF.